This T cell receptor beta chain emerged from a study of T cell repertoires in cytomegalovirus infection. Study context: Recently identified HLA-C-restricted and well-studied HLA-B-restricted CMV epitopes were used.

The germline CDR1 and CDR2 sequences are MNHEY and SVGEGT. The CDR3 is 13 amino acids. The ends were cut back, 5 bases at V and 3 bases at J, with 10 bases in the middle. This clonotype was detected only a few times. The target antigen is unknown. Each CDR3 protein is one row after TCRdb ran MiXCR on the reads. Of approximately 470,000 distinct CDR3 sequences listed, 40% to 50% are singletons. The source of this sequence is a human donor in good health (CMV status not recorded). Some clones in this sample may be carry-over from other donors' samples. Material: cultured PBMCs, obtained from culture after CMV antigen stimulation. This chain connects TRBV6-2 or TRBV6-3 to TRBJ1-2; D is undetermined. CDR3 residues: CASSRRTYYGYTF. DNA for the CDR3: TGTGCCAGCAGTCGTCGGACGTACTATGGCTACACCTTC.